This note documents a single T cell receptor beta chain sequence. This specimen comes from a study of blood T cell repertoires in COVID-19. Study context: Nucleic acid was either cDNA or gDNA, and it came from T cells, B-cell-depleted T cells, or PBMCs.

Repertoires were generated with immunoSEQ multiplex PCR, while TCRdb's copy carries only in-frame clones and drops some. The sample records some 76,000 clones, roughly 87% being singletons. Trimming took 1 base from V and 6 from J; bases not matched to a gene: 13. Looked up from germline, CDR1 is SGHAT and CDR2 is FQNNGV. CDR3 length: 17 amino acids. Input material: peripheral blood. The chain has TRBV11-2 and TRBJ1-2, with 8 bases identical to TRBD1. This receptor was identified in a man aged 50-60 years with acute or convalescent COVID-19. Here the CDR3 reads CASSLVQGANPLNGYTF. The CDR3 region has the DNA TGTGCCAGCAGCTTAGTTCAGGGGGCCAACCCCCTGAATGGCTACACCTTC. The full variable domain, in which reference TRBV11-2 and TRBJ1-2 provide the parts outside the CDR3, is EAGVAQSPRYKIIEKRQSVAFWCNPISGHATLYWYQQILGQGPKLLIQFQNNGVVDDSQLPKDRFSAERLKGVDSTLKIQPAKLEDSAVYLCASSLVQGANPLNGYTFGSGTRLTVV.